This T cell receptor (beta chain) was sequenced for a study of T cell repertoires in cytomegalovirus infection. Notes on the study in general: Clonotype analysis showed dominance of the ex vivo response by HLA-C-restricted CMV-specific TCR beta clonotypes.

Germline CDR1 and CDR2: MNHNS and SASEGT. Trimming took 5 bases from V and 5 from J, leaving 10 bases between them. This CDR3 is built from 12 residues. One entry per CDR3 protein results from TCRdb running MiXCR on the reads. Among some 560,000 distinct CDR3 sequences listed, approximately 40% were seen once. A word on this clonotype: Its specificity is unknown.

This chain uses TRBV6-1 with TRBJ2-7, with D perhaps TRBD2 (6 bases). This receptor was obtained from a human donor in good health (CMV status not recorded). Some clones in this sample may be carry-over from other donors' samples. Sample: cultured PBMCs, taken from culture after CMV antigen stimulation. CDR3 DNA: TGTGCCAGCAGTCCTGCGGGACACGAGCAGTACTTC. Translation gives CASSPAGHEQYF.